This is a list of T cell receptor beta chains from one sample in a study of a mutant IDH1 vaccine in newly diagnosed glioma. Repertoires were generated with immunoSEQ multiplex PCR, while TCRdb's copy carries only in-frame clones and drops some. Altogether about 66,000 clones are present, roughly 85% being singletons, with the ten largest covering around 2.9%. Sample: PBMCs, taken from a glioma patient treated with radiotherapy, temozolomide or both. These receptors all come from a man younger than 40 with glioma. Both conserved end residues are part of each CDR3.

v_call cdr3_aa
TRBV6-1 CASVNTEAFF
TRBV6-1 CASSEQGFAGNTIYF
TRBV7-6 CASRIDDTNNSPLHF
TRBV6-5 CASALNQPQHF
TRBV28 CASSLGTGGGEQYF
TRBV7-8 CASSLGTDYGYTF
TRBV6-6 CASRYQGSQPQHF
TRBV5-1 CASISSPGSGETQYF
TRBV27 CASSGGSRELFF
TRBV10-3 CAISEGGRANTEAFF
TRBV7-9 CASSHLPGANYGYTF
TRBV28 CASRPYPRGYTF
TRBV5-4 CASRQDSGANVLTF
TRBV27 CASSYRSLQGGRTEAFF
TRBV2 CASRPTGSGNTIYF
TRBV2 CASSEVTFNSPLHF
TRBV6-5 CASSYSIGELFF
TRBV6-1 CASSPSWGQVGYTF
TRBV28 CASSFPTSGGAREQFF
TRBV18 CASSPKSNEQFF